The 21 T cell receptor beta chains given below trace back to one sample, sequenced in a study of T-cell reconstitution after alpha-beta-depleted transplantation in children. Unique molecular identifiers tagged the TCRbeta library. Via MiXCR, TCRdb re-called the PCR reads, giving one row per CDR3 protein. The table shows approximately 170,000 distinct CDR3 sequences, with 8.5% to 14% occurring only once. This material consisted of PBMCs, taken before TCRalphabeta/CD19-depleted stem cell transplant. These receptors all stem from a boy aged 2 to 10 with acute myeloid leukemia, due to receive a stem cell transplant.

This clonotype was seen repeatedly, ten times or more. The chain recombines TRBV3-1 with TRBJ2-1, with D tentatively TRBD2 (5 bases). The germline V gene encodes CDR1 LGHDT and CDR2 YNNKEL (reference sequence). V lost 1 base and J 5 bases, leaving 18 bases between the germline ends. There are 17 residues in the CDR3. CDR3 sequence: CASSQVFGIPKDNEQFF. DNA for the CDR3: TGTGCCAGCAGCCAAGTTTTCGGGATCCCTAAAGACAATGAGCAGTTCTTC.

This clonotype was found many times. The genes are TRBV20-1 and TRBJ1-2; TRBD1 matches 8 bases. Germline CDR1 is DFQATT and CDR2 is SNEGSKA (reference sequence). The CDR3 sequence is 13 residues long. Losses at the gene ends were 3 bases for V and 3 bases for J; bases not matched to a gene: 3. This CDR3 reads CSASQTGDYGYTF. CDR3 coding DNA: TGCAGTGCTAGTCAGACAGGGGACTATGGCTACACCTTC.

This clonotype showed up many times. The V gene is TRBV6-5, the J gene TRBJ1-4; TRBD1 aligns across 7 bases. The V gene end was trimmed by 7 bases and the J gene end by 8 bases; junction bases not matched to a gene: 16. This CDR3 contains 16 residues. CDR1 is MNHEY, CDR2 SVGAGI, per germline. The CDR3 is CASTPRWTGLAEKLFF. For the CDR3, the DNA is TGTGCCAGCACCCCTCGGTGGACAGGTCTTGCCGAAAAACTGTTTTTT.

This clonotype was seen ten or more times. This chain uses TRBV9 with TRBJ1-5; D remains unclear. Germline V gives CDR1 SGDLS, CDR2 YYNGEE. The ends were cut back, 0 bases at V and 5 bases at J, with 9 bases in the middle. The CDR3 is 14 residues long. CDR3 sequence: CASSVGVSDQPQHF. CDR3 DNA sequence: TGTGCCAGCAGCGTAGGGGTATCCGATCAGCCCCAGCATTTT. Looking up the rest from reference TRBV9 and TRBJ1-5 gives the full variable domain: DSGVTQTPKHLITATGQRVTLRCSPRSGDLSVYWYQQSLDQGLQFLIQYYNGEERAKGNILERFSAQQFPDLHSELNLSSLELGDSALYFCASSVGVSDQPQHFGDGTRLSIL.

This clonotype occurred many times. The V and J genes are TRBV20-1 and TRBJ2-7; TRBD2 agrees at 10 bases. V shed 6 bases, J shed 2 bases, and the junction held 7 bases outside the gene matches. The length of the CDR3 is 14 residues. Germline V lookup: CDR1 DFQATT, CDR2 SNEGSKA (reference sequence). CDR3 loop: CSAKTSGSAYEQYF. As DNA, the CDR3 is TGCAGTGCCAAGACTAGCGGGTCCGCCTACGAGCAGTACTTC.

The sample holds many counts of this clonotype. The chain carries TRBV6-1 and TRBJ1-1; D remains unclear. This CDR3 has 14 residues. Trimming took 6 bases from V and 1 from J, leaving 12 bases between them. The V gene's germline CDR1 is MNHNS and CDR2 SASEGT. CDR3 in amino acids: CASSPRTRNTEAFF. CDR3 DNA: TGTGCCAGCAGCCCAAGGACCAGGAACACTGAAGCTTTCTTT.

This clonotype was recorded at least ten times. V usage is TRBV4-1 and J usage is TRBJ2-4; 10 bases match TRBD1. Germline V gene data show CDR1 as MGHRA and CDR2 as YSYEKL. V gave up 3 bases and J gave up 2 bases; unmatched junction bases: 4. This CDR3 region has 16 residues. CDR3 protein: CASSQPGQGSKNIQYF. The DNA of the CDR3 is TGCGCCAGCAGCCAGCCGGGACAGGGGTCCAAAAACATTCAGTACTTC.

The V and J genes are TRBV12-3 or TRBV12-4 and TRBJ2-7; D uncertain. V gave up 1 base and J gave up 2 bases, with 6 bases separating them. The CDR3 has 13 residues. The CDR3 bases are TGTGCCAGCAGTTTAGGAAACACCTACGAGCAGTACTTC. Protein sequence: CASSLGNTYEQYF.

This clonotype was observed many times. The V and J genes are TRBV12-3 or TRBV12-4 and TRBJ2-5; TRBD2 matches 9 bases. The CDR3 length is 14 residues. Germline trimming cut 4 bases from V and 5 bases from J; bases unmatched to any gene: 5. The CDR3 spells CASSSHSGRETQYF. In nucleotides, the CDR3 is TGTGCCAGCAGTTCCCACAGCGGGAGGGAGACCCAGTACTTC.

There are many counts of this clonotype. This chain joins TRBV29-1 and TRBJ2-5; D is uncertain. Deletions cut 4 bases from V and 5 bases from J, with 17 bases between. Germline V gene lookup returns CDR1 SQVTM and CDR2 ANQGSEA. This CDR3 comprises 14 residues. CDR3 nucleotides: TGCAGCGTTGCTTCCTGGGTGGTGCAGGAGACCCAGTACTTC. Encoded protein: CSVASWVVQETQYF.

This clonotype was observed many times. The genes are TRBV5-1 and TRBJ1-1, with a possible D match to TRBD1 (6 bases). The CDR3 has 14 amino acids. Germline V CDR1 and CDR2: SGHRS, YFSETQ. Trimming removed 0 bases from V and 7 bases from J, with 13 bases in between. Here the CDR3 DNA reads TGCGCCAGCAGCTTGGTTGGGGGGCAGGGTGAAGCTTTCTTT. This translates into CASSLVGGQGEAFF.

This clonotype was seen at least ten times. The chain carries TRBV9 and TRBJ1-3; D is uncertain. CDR1 and CDR2 (germline): SGDLS, YYNGEE. The CDR3 is 14 amino acids. Trimming took off 2 bases at V and 0 bases at J, with 6 bases between the two ends. CDR3 sequence: CASSVSGSGNTIYF. Written as DNA, the CDR3 is TGTGCCAGCAGCGTGTCGGGCTCTGGAAACACCATATATTTT.

The rearrangement joins TRBV5-4 to TRBJ2-1; possible D gene TRBD2, 5 bases. The CDR3 is 15 amino acids. The germline V and J ends were trimmed by 5 bases and 4 bases, with 16 bases remaining between them. Germline assignment: CDR1 SGHNT and CDR2 YYREEE (reference sequence). The CDR3 DNA reads as TGTGCCAGCAGACCTACGGACTTAGTTTACAATGAGCAGTTCTTC. This translates into CASRPTDLVYNEQFF.

This clonotype was seen ten or more times. The V gene is TRBV29-1, the J gene TRBJ1-1; 10 positions match TRBD1. CDR1 is SQVTM and CDR2 is ANQGSEA in the germline V gene. This CDR3 is built from 15 residues. V was clipped by 4 bases and J by 0 bases; unmatched bases: 5. CDR3 DNA: TGCAGCGTTGGGACAGGGGGGAGGATGAACACTGAAGCTTTCTTT. This gives the protein CSVGTGGRMNTEAFF.

This clonotype was found many times. V and J are TRBV12-3 or TRBV12-4 and TRBJ1-2; D gene ambiguous. V was pared by 6 bases and J by 13 bases, with 12 bases between. The length of the CDR3 is 10 residues. Here the CDR3 DNA reads TGTGCCAGCAGCCCACTTGGGAGCACCTTC. It translates to CASSPLGSTF.

This clonotype has ten or more counts. J is TRBJ2-6 and V is TRBV3-1; tentatively, D is TRBD2 (6 bases). The CDR3 spans 15 residues. Germline values: CDR1 LGHDT, CDR2 YNNKEL (reference sequence). V was shortened by 7 bases and J by 2 bases, with 12 bases between the two germline ends. The CDR3 region is CASTTGVAGANVLTF. DNA for the CDR3: TGTGCCAGCACTACGGGGGTAGCTGGGGCCAACGTCCTGACTTTC.

This clonotype was seen many times. This rearrangement joins TRBV6-1 to TRBJ2-6, with D maybe TRBD2 (5 bases). The V and J ends lost 7 bases and 0 bases respectively, with 13 bases between them. CDR1 is MNHNS and CDR2 is SASEGT in the germline V gene. This CDR3 comprises 16 residues. The CDR3 sequence is CASTNPGNSGANVLTF. CDR3 DNA sequence: TGTGCCAGCACCAACCCCGGGAACTCTGGGGCCAACGTCCTGACTTTC.

At least ten counts were recorded for this clonotype. The chain combines TRBV20-1 with TRBJ2-3, with TRBD2 matching over 7 bases. The length of the CDR3 is 15 residues. Germline loops: CDR1 DFQATT, CDR2 SNEGSKA (reference sequence). The DNA for the CDR3 is TGCAGCCCCCGGGGTAGCGGGCCTAGCACAGATACGCAGTATTTT. This gives the protein CSPRGSGPSTDTQYF.

This clonotype was recorded many times. The chain couples TRBV7-2 to TRBJ1-1; D not certain. Germline CDR1 and CDR2: SGHTA and FQGNSA. This CDR3 spans 12 amino acids. V was pared by 5 bases and J by 6 bases, with 10 bases between. CDR3 amino acids: CASSLRLAEAFF. In nucleotides, the CDR3 is TGTGCCAGCAGCCTCCGCCTCGCTGAAGCTTTCTTT.

This clonotype was seen many times. V is TRBV20-1 and J is TRBJ2-3; the D gene is possibly TRBD2 (6 bases). With 4 bases removed from V and 1 base from J, the gap between germline ends came to 12 bases. This CDR3 is 14 amino acids long. Per the germline V gene, CDR1 is DFQATT and CDR2 is SNEGSKA (reference sequence). The CDR3 reads CSAMGGARTDTQYF. CDR3 sequence (DNA): TGCAGTGCTATGGGCGGGGCCCGCACAGATACGCAGTATTTT.

This clonotype was seen ten or more times. CDR3 DNA: TGCAGTGCTCATACTAGCGGAGACTTCACAGATACGCAGTATTTT. Its protein product is CSAHTSGDFTDTQYF. This chain uses TRBV20-1 with TRBJ2-3; 8 nucleotides align to TRBD2. CDR3 length: 15 amino acids. Germline-derived CDR1 and CDR2 are DFQATT and SNEGSKA (reference sequence). J was trimmed by 2 bases and V by 5 bases; bases with no gene match: 9.